This TCR beta chain was recorded in a study of T cell changes during pregnancy in multiple sclerosis (dated by TCRdb to the late 2010s). In the study overall: Changes in the T cell repertoire over the course of pregnancy were examined in this study in women with multiple sclerosis.

Library preparation employed the immunoSEQ multiplex PCR assay. The table comes from immuneACCESS by way of TCRdb, which keeps in-frame sequences with V and J called. Part of the clones is missing from these tables; in studies checked, under half for an unresolved V gene and the rest for unknown reasons. The sample yields fewer than 70,000 clones; 80% to 95% were counted once. Roughly 1.5% of the sample is held by the ten biggest clonotypes. The CDR3 contains 18 residues, cysteine and phenylalanine counted. Solely the CDR3 DNA is kept, with 54 bases framed from the first base. Notes on this clone: Its antigen is not yet known. Base qualities are not recorded, but no much larger clone differs from it by a single base.

Material: peripheral blood, obtained in the second trimester of pregnancy. Recombination joined TRBV12-2 with TRBJ2-7; TRBD1, the D gene given by the table, was not confirmed from the DNA. TRBV12-2 is termed a pseudogene. The source of this sequence is a female donor with multiple sclerosis, enrolled in a pregnancy study. The DNA sequence is as follows: TGTGCAAGTCGCTTAGCCTTCAACAGCAGGAACCCCTACTACGAGCAGTACTTC. Its protein is CASRLAFNSRNPYYEQYF.